This T cell receptor (beta chain) emerged from a study of shared T cell receptors in the human thymus. Sequencing used immunoSEQ multiplex PCR; TCRdb keeps in-frame clones, though not all of them. Of about 500,000 clones in the sample, about 84% were seen once. Looked up from germline, CDR1 is MNHNY and CDR2 is SVGAGI (reference sequence). Trimming at V came to 6 bases and at J to 6 bases, leaving 9 bases not matched to a gene. The CDR3 has 15 amino acids. Separately, the same data were catalogued under a study of human thymus T cells. From that study: Having corrective surgery for congenital heart defects, healthy Finnish infants were the ones who donated. The thymus tissue came from resections taken during corrective heart surgery. Among unrelated individuals, related research reported thymic repertoires that overlapped highly.

The chain combines TRBV6-6 with TRBJ1-2, with 11 bases fitting TRBD1. The source of this sequence is a boy less than two years old with a congenital heart defect. Sequencing was carried out using thymocytes. This chain's CDR3 is CASRRNGQGADGYTF. The CDR3 DNA follows: TGTGCCAGCAGGAGAAATGGACAGGGGGCGGATGGCTACACCTTC.